This entry features one TCR beta chain sequence. This sample is drawn from a study of blood T cell repertoires in COVID-19. Study in general: T cells, B-cell-depleted T cells, or PBMCs provided the cDNA or gDNA that served as material.

Using immunoSEQ multiplex PCR, the repertoire was profiled, and TCRdb retains in-frame clones only, with some absent. The table records 350,000 to 550,000 clones, 75% to 90% of them present only once. Looked up from germline, CDR1 is MDHEN and CDR2 is SYDVKM. The length of the CDR3 is 15 residues. V lost 7 bases and J lost 0, with 13 bases in between. Sequenced input: PBMCs or T cells enriched from blood (not recorded which). The receptor was isolated from a man aged 30 to 45 who had recovered from COVID-19. This chain connects TRBV28 to TRBJ1-3; D remains ambiguous. The CDR3 region is CASNEGLVSGNTIYF. In nucleotides, the CDR3 is TGTGCCAGCAATGAGGGTTTGGTCTCTGGAAACACCATATATTTT.